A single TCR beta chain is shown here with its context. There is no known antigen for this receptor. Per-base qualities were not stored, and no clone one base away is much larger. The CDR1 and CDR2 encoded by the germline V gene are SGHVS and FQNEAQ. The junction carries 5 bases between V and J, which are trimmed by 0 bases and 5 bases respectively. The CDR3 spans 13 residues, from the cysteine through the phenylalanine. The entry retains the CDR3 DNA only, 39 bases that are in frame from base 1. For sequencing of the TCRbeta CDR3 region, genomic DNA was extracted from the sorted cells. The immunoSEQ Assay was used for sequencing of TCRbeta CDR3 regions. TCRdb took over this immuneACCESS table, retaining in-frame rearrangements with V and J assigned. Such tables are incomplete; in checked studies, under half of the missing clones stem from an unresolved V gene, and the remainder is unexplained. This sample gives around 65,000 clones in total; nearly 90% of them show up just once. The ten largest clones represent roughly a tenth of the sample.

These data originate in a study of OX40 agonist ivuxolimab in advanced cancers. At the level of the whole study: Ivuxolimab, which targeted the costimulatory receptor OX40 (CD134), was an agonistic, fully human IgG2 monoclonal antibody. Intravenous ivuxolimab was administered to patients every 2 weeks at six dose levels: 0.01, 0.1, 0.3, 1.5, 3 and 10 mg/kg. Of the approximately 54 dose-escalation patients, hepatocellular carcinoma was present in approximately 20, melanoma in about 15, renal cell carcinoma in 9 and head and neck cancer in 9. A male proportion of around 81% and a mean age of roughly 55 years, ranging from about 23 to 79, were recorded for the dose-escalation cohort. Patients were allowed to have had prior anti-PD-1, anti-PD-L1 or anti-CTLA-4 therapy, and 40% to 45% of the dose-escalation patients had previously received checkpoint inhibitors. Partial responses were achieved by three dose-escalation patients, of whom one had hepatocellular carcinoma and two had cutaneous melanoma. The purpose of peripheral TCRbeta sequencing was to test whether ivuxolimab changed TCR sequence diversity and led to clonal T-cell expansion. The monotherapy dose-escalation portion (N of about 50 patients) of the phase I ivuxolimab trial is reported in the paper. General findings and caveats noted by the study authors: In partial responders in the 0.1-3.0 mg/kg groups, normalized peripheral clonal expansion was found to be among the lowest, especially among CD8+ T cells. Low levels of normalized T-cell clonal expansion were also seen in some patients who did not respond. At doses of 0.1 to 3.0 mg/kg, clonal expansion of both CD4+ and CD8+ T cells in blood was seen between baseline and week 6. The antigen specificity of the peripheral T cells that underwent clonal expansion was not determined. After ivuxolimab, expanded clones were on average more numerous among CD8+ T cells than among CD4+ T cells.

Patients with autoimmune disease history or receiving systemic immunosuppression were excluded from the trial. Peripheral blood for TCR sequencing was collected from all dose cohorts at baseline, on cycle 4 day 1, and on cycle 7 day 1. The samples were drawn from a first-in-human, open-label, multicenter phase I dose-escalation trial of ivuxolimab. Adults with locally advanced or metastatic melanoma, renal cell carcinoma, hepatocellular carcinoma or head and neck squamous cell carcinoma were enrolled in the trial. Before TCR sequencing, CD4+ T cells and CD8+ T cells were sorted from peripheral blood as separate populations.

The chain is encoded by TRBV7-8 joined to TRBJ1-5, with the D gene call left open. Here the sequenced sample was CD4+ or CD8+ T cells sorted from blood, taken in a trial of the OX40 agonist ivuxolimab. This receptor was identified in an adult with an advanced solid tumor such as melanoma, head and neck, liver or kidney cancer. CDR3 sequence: CASSLADDQPQHF. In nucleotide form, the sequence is TGTGCCAGCAGCTTAGCGGACGATCAGCCCCAGCATTTT.